Listed below are T cell receptor beta chains from one sample, sequenced in a study of cytomegalovirus exposure and HLA in healthy donors. Produced via immunoSEQ multiplex PCR; TCRdb's table is partial and in-frame only. The data show approximately 150,000 clones, about 80% seen once. Sequenced input: PBMCs. The receptors were sampled from a woman aged 45-60 years in good health and CMV-seronegative. The CDR3 runs from the conserved cysteine through the conserved F or W.

v_call | cdr3_aa
TRBV9 | CASSPPRAGELFF
TRBV28 | CASSIGTAAYEQYF
TRBV27 | CASIPQGAGGGTQYF
TRBV5-4 | CASRDLAGGGETQYF
TRBV5-1 | CASSFVNSGDEQFF
TRBV13 | CASSLSRVNTIYF
TRBV7-8 | CASSSTGQPQHF
TRBV18 | CASSPLAGGDNEQFF
TRBV5-1 | CASSLGGTVNTEAFF
TRBV25-1 | CASSEYMRTHSNQPQHF
TRBV7-9 | CASSLGGVGPEPQHF
TRBV18 | CASSPRVMTGRYNEQFF
TRBV4-1 | CASSPDQGANYGYTF
TRBV18 | CASSPSPGQGYTEAFF
TRBV6-1 | CASSERGLAGGGNEQFF
TRBV19 | CASSIGRGRAGANVLTF
TRBV7-2 | CASREGGQGGETQYF
TRBV5-1 | CASSLLPMGQGAYEQYF
TRBV5-4 | CASSPTAGQGAYEQYF
TRBV7-2 | CASSRVYTEAFF
TRBV4-3 | CASSQGGQGAADTQYF
TRBV19 | CASSTRQGNYEQYF
TRBV28 | CASSLPGQGPEQYF
TRBV9 | CASSVEPSGYEQYF
TRBV11-3 | CASSPSGTSGRAHEQYF
TRBV7-9 | CASRLAGGYEQYF
TRBV2 | CASSTVQGAGQPQHF